Detailed here is one TCR beta chain. This clone has a handful of counts. Its antigen remains unidentified. No much larger clone is present one base from it, and per-base qualities are unavailable. This record comes from a study of CD8 T cell repertoires and HIV-1 epitope variants (TCRdb year 2020). Background on the whole study: Twenty-five peptides representing autologous and known Gag and Nef epitope variants were each used to stimulate T cells in separate culture wells. Among the control conditions were a peptide pool of CMV, EBV and flu, the Ebola AY9 epitope serving as a negative control, and a well with no peptide. Tested epitopes included three Gag epitope families and Nef HW9 and YT9. Using the EasySep Human T Cell Enrichment Kit, T cells were enriched and then co-cultured with an equal number of autologous T cell-negative cells acting as antigen-presenting cells. Cultures were maintained for ten to eleven days in IMDM with gentamicin, and half-media changes adding IL-2, IL-7 and IL-15 were performed on days 3 and 7. An aliquot of 1M T cells was saved as an uncultured baseline condition, separate from the roughly 83 T cell cultures. A total of 80 to 100 T cell cultures were run, with each culture condition performed in triplicate except for one peptide, which was performed in duplicate.

TCR beta CDR3 regions were sequenced at survey depth on the immunoSEQ platform. The QIAamp DNA micro kit was used to extract genomic DNA from every cultured and uncultured CD8+ T cell population. The study's processing was this. Samples with fewer than 5,000 productive reads were excluded, which removed about 6% of the roughly 75 HIV peptide-stimulated cultures. A MANAFEST web app trimmed sequences to CDR3 and removed nonproductive sequences, CDR3s under 5 amino acids, and those not starting C or ending F/W. To count as antigen-specific, a clonotype had to be expanded in at least 2 of 3 replicates compared with the no-peptide control at FDR 0.01, and only within one epitope family. Specific clonotypes also needed at least fivefold higher frequency than in wells stimulated with peptides from other epitope families. TCRdb holds this immuneACCESS table with in-frame rearrangements only. Some clones are missing; in checked studies, unresolved V genes explain under half, and the rest has no known cause. Clonal size and the V and J genes are those of that table, whereas D and trimming came from the DNA. The sample table records almost 5,500 clones; under 70% of these occur just once. The ten biggest clones cover around 40% of the sample.

The paper as a whole reports these results and caveats: The study identified roughly 9 antigen-specific TCR beta clonotypes, over 5 of which appeared to be cross-reactive for autologous or known escape epitope variants. Five clonotypes recognized the Nef KF9 family and one clonotype recognized the HW9 family, while no responses to the TAALDMSHF plasma variant were seen. The assay identified only TCR beta chains and indicated proliferation in response to antigen, without indicating T cell function or cytokine profile.

The EasySep Human CD8+ T Cell Enrichment Kit was used on day 10 to isolate CD8+ T cells from every culture. The TCR originated in a male donor with HIV. The sample comprised cultured CD8+ T cells derived from PBMCs.

The nucleotide sequence reads as follows: TGTGCCAGCAGCCCGAATGGAGGAACTGAAGCTTTCTTT. The resulting protein is CASSPNGGTEAFF. The chain links TRBV7-9 with TRBJ1-1; the D gene remains uncertain. CDR1 SEHNR and CDR2 FQNEAQ were looked up in the germline V gene (reference sequence). Including the terminal cysteine and phenylalanine, the CDR3 comprises 13 residues. Only CDR3 DNA remains: 39 bases, in frame from the first base. V gives up 5 bases and J gives up 5 bases, and the segment between their germline ends measures 12 bases.